This T cell receptor beta chain is drawn from a study of beta chain features in type 1 diabetes (dated by TCRdb to 2016 to 2019). Broadly, across the study: No differences in mean age, gender distribution, total cell number or subset yield were found between patients and healthy donors. The study compared TCRB repertoires of sorted circulating CD4+ T cell subsets between recently diagnosed type 1 diabetes patients and matched healthy donors. A total of approximately 99,000,000 sorted cells were examined across all samples, and RNA yield correlated strongly with the number of cells per subset. Naive and central memory subsets were obtained from all 30 or so donors, but regulatory and stem cell-like memory subsets were isolated from only 8 patients and 8 healthy donors. Summary of the overall study and its limitations: Fewer insertions and more nucleotide deletions at VDJ recombination sites were observed in patients with type 1 diabetes, implying thymic rearrangement abnormalities. Naive, central memory and regulatory TCRB repertoires appeared more similar among patients than among healthy donors. Shorter templates might have been favored by PCR, but patient and control samples were amplified and corrected together, so both groups would have been affected equally by any skew. Sequencing cDNA rather than genomic DNA could over-represent highly expressing activated cells, although activation and CD3 levels did not differ between groups. In all four CD4+ subsets, TCRB CDR3 length was moderately but significantly shorter in type 1 diabetes patients. Because small numbers of individuals were included in the HLA sub-analyses, any influence of HLA type on TCRB rearrangement was left unresolved.

From each donor, a single peripheral blood sample of roughly 0.11 L on average was drawn into heparinised tubes. A BD FACSAria II and a panel including CD45RO, CCR7, CD25, CD127, CD95 and CD27 were used to sort naive, central memory, regulatory and stem cell-like memory CD4+ T cells. Purity was above 95% for every sorted population. PBMCs were isolated immediately by Lymphoprep density gradient centrifugation and stained directly without culture. To minimize batch effects, samples were stained and sorted in pairs, one healthy donor with one patient per experiment. The entire isolated RNA was reverse transcribed using the High Capacity cDNA Reverse Transcription Kit, and thus expressed TCRB transcripts were sequenced. Deep immunoSEQ sequencing was applied to naive, central memory and regulatory T cell samples, giving an average of roughly 3.5 million total reads per sample. Sorted cells were lysed in RLT buffer and RNA was extracted with DNase-treated RNeasy Micro or Mini kits, depending on cell number. To prevent cross-contamination, each cell subset was processed individually, whereas patient and healthy donor samples were processed jointly. Using the immunoSEQ multiplex PCR, TCRB sequences were amplified from cDNA into 87-bp fragments spanning the CDR3 region. The amplicons were sequenced using the Illumina HiSeq platform. In the original analysis: Synthetic template baselines were used to correct PCR bias computationally, reads within Hamming distance 2 were collapsed, and singletons that could not be merged were discarded. Reads were aligned against IMGT so that V, D and J genes, CDR3 length and insertions or deletions at six rearrangement sites could be assigned. Within each subset, clonotype counts were normalized to sorted cell number, and only after that were true diversity and Gini coefficients computed with the tcR R package. Repertoire sharing was quantified using the overlap coefficient calculated on TCRB nucleotide sequences. TCRdb limited this immuneACCESS table to in-frame rearrangements with V and J called. A share of clones is missing; checked studies link under half to unresolved V genes, and the rest is unexplained. The DNA was the basis for D and trimming; V, J and clone size are from that table. In all, the sample holds approximately 170,000 clones, and 9% to 10% of those were seen once. The ten largest clones add up to less than 3% of the sample.

This clone was found a few times. The antigen this receptor binds is unknown. The input lacks base qualities; no much larger clone sits a single base away. The V end gives up 3 bases and the J end 4 bases, leaving 5 bases in the junction not matched to a gene. The CDR3 holds 14 amino acids from the cysteine to the phenylalanine. Of all the DNA, just the CDR3 is kept, 42 bases in frame from base 1. The chain uses TRBV23-1 and TRBJ1-2; TRBD1 lines up with 7 middle nucleotides. TRBV23-1 is an ORF; its function is uncertain. This TCR derives from a woman under 30 in good health. The specimen sequenced was central memory CD4+ T cells from blood. The DNA sequence is given as TGCGCCAGCAGTCACATCGGGACAGTCTATGGCTACACCTTC. Translation gives CASSHIGTVYGYTF.